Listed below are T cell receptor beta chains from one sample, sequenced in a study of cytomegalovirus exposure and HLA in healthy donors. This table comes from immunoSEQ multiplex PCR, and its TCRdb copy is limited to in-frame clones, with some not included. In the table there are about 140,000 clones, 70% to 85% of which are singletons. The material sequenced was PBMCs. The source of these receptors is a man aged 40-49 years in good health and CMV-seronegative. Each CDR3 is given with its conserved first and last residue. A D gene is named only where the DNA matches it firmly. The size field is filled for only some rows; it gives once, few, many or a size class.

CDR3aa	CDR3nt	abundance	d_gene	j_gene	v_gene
CASSSDRAGNTIYF	TGTGCCAGCAGCTCGGACAGGGCTGGAAACACCATATATTTT	-	TRBD1	TRBJ1-3	TRBV5-4
CASSVGGTNEKLFF	TGTGCCAGCAGCGTGGGGGGGACTAATGAAAAACTGTTTTTT	few	-	TRBJ1-4	TRBV28
CASSPLIGGQETQYF	TGTGCCAGCAGCCCCCTGATCGGGGGCCAAGAGACCCAGTACTTC	once	-	TRBJ2-5	TRBV28
CASSESRDSNYEQYF	TGTGCCAGCAGTGAATCGCGGGACAGCAACTACGAGCAGTACTTC	-	-	TRBJ2-7	TRBV25-1
CASNFADMYNEQFF	TGTGCCAGCAACTTCGCGGACATGTACAATGAGCAGTTCTTC	-	-	TRBJ2-1	TRBV7-8
CRIRRGTEAFF	TGCCGGATTAGAAGGGGCACTGAAGCTTTCTTT	-	-	TRBJ1-1	TRBV28
CASSLGQGLNIQYF	TGTGCCAGCAGTTTAGGACAGGGGCTGAACATTCAGTACTTC	-	TRBD1	TRBJ2-4	TRBV6-6
CASSLNRVVRVYGYTF	TGTGCCAGCAGCTTAAACAGGGTTGTGAGGGTTTATGGCTACACCTTC	-	-	TRBJ1-2	TRBV12-1
CASSSPFGMTYEQYF	TGTGCCAGCAGTTCCCCCTTCGGGATGACCTACGAGCAGTACTTC	-	-	TRBJ2-7	TRBV6-1
CASSQWTGDSYGYTF	TGCGCCAGCAGCCAGTGGACAGGGGATAGCTATGGCTACACCTTC	-	TRBD1	TRBJ1-2	TRBV4-1
CASSPPSGSGTEAFF	TGTGCCAGCTCACCACCATCGGGGAGTGGCACTGAAGCTTTCTTT	few	-	TRBJ1-1	TRBV18
CASTRGQGGETQYF	TGTGCCAGCACCAGAGGACAGGGGGGAGAGACCCAGTACTTC	few	TRBD1	TRBJ2-5	TRBV6-5
CASSPGLAGGPSLAKNIQYF	TGTGCCAGCAGCCCAGGACTAGCGGGAGGCCCCTCGCTAGCCAAAAACATTCAGTACTTC	-	TRBD2	TRBJ2-4	TRBV14
CASSGSGYEQYF	TGTGCCAGCAGTGGTAGCGGATACGAGCAGTACTTC	-	-	TRBJ2-7	TRBV2
CASSLTYTPGGRDRSYEQYF	TGTGCCAGCAGTTTAACATACACACCCGGGGGCCGGGACAGATCCTACGAGCAGTACTTC	-	-	TRBJ2-7	TRBV28
CASSSQTTQIVTGELFF	TGTGCCAGCAGTTCACAGACAACCCAAATAGTCACCGGGGAGCTGTTTTTT	-	-	TRBJ2-2	TRBV28
CATRQGSSSPLHF	TGTGCCACCCGACAGGGGTCGAGTTCACCCCTCCACTTT	-	TRBD1	TRBJ1-6	TRBV6-5
CASTVGGELDTQYF	TGCGCCAGTACGGTTGGGGGGGAGTTGGATACGCAGTATTTT	-	TRBD2	TRBJ2-3	TRBV5-1
CASSLDRTTETQYF	TGTGCCAGCAGCTTAGATAGGACTACAGAGACCCAGTACTTC	few	-	TRBJ2-5	TRBV11-3
CASSIVQGSETQYF	TGTGCCAGTAGTATAGTACAGGGTAGCGAGACCCAGTACTTC	-	-	TRBJ2-5	TRBV19
CASSSTRTGSYEQYF	TGTGCCAGCAGTTCTACCCGGACAGGGAGCTACGAGCAGTACTTC	-	TRBD1	TRBJ2-7	TRBV27
CSVQRGIGELFF	TGCAGCGTTCAGCGGGGGATCGGGGAGCTGTTTTTT	-	TRBD2	TRBJ2-2	TRBV29-1
CASRRDRASNQPQHF	TGTGCCAGCAGACGAGACAGGGCTAGCAATCAGCCCCAGCATTTT	-	TRBD1	TRBJ1-5	TRBV6-5
CASSYSGTDPYEQYF	TGTGCCAGCAGTTACTCGGGGACAGACCCCTACGAGCAGTACTTC	-	TRBD1	TRBJ2-7	TRBV6-6
CASSQDAAYSYEQYF	TGCGCCAGCAGCCAAGATGCGGCGTACTCCTACGAGCAGTACTTC	-	-	TRBJ2-7	TRBV4-3
CSAVGLAGGPVGELFF	TGCAGCGCCGTCGGACTAGCGGGAGGGCCGGTCGGGGAGCTGTTTTTT	few	TRBD2	TRBJ2-2	TRBV29-1
CASSPQDRHEQYF	TGTGCCAGCAGCCCCCAGGACAGGCATGAGCAGTACTTC	-	TRBD1	TRBJ2-7	TRBV28
CASSLEVTSGRLGEQFF	TGTGCCAGCAGCTTGGAGGTGACTAGCGGGAGGTTAGGTGAGCAGTTCTTC	-	TRBD2	TRBJ2-1	TRBV5-5
CASSLGAAYEQYF	TGTGCCAGCAGCCTAGGGGCAGCCTACGAGCAGTACTTC	-	-	TRBJ2-7	TRBV5-4
CASSFMMRTGDYEQYF	TGTGCCAGCAGTTTTATGATGCGGACAGGTGACTACGAGCAGTACTTC	few	TRBD1	TRBJ2-7	TRBV27
CAIAEGGWNTGELFF	TGTGCCATCGCAGAGGGAGGATGGAACACCGGGGAGCTGTTTTTT	-	-	TRBJ2-2	TRBV10-3
CASSLLHEADTQYF	TGTGCCAGCAGCCTCCTACATGAGGCAGATACGCAGTATTTT	-	-	TRBJ2-3	TRBV11-1
CASSPGRGSGNTIYF	TGTGCCAGCAGCCCAGGGCGGGGATCTGGAAACACCATATATTTT	-	-	TRBJ1-3	TRBV7-8
CASESGTGDGYTF	TGTGCCAGCGAAAGCGGGACAGGGGATGGCTACACCTTC	-	TRBD1	TRBJ1-2	TRBV19
CASSLFQAPTDTQYF	TGTGCCAGCAGCTTATTCCAGGCCCCCACAGATACGCAGTATTTT	-	-	TRBJ2-3	TRBV7-9
CASGPFRGSTGELFF	TGTGCTAGTGGTCCCTTTAGGGGAAGCACCGGGGAGCTGTTTTTT	-	-	TRBJ2-2	TRBV12-5
CASSLGAGGGYGYTF	TGTGCCAGCAGCTTAGGGGCAGGGGGCGGCTATGGCTACACCTTC	-	TRBD1	TRBJ1-2	TRBV5-4
CASSSGLNEQYF	TGTGCCAGCAGCTCGGGACTGAACGAGCAGTACTTC	-	-	TRBJ2-7	TRBV27
CASSWTGGYANEKLFF	TGTGCCAGCAGTTGGACAGGGGGTTACGCTAATGAAAAACTGTTTTTT	-	TRBD1	TRBJ1-4	TRBV6-5
CASSQDTSSYEQYF	TGTGCCAGCAGTCAAGACACGAGCTCCTACGAGCAGTACTTC	-	-	TRBJ2-7	TRBV7-2
CASSYRSNQPQHF	TGTGCCAGCAGTTATCGGAGCAATCAGCCCCAGCATTTT	few	-	TRBJ1-5	TRBV6-5
CAISDSRSNPYEQYF	TGTGCCATCAGTGACTCCAGATCCAACCCCTACGAGCAGTACTTC	-	-	TRBJ2-7	TRBV10-3
CASSQAYRVSGNTIYF	TGTGCCAGCAGCCAAGCTTACAGGGTGTCTGGAAACACCATATATTTT	-	-	TRBJ1-3	TRBV14
CASSPADTQYF	TGTGCCAGCAGCCCCGCGGATACGCAGTATTTT	-	-	TRBJ2-3	TRBV11-2
CASSAFQAGPYEQYF	TGTGCCAGCAGTGCTTTCCAGGCCGGTCCCTACGAGCAGTACTTC	-	-	TRBJ2-7	TRBV6-1
CASSLGSGPLLGEQFF	TGTGCCAGCAGCTTAGGGAGCGGGCCCCTACTAGGTGAGCAGTTCTTC	few	-	TRBJ2-1	TRBV7-3
CASSIGLGQGWTEAFF	TGTGCCAGTAGTATAGGATTGGGACAGGGATGGACTGAAGCTTTCTTT	-	TRBD1	TRBJ1-1	TRBV19
CASSLSSGGIYGYTF	TGTGCCAGCAGCTTATCTTCAGGGGGGATATATGGCTACACCTTC	-	TRBD1	TRBJ1-2	TRBV7-9
CSVVEGASYEQYF	TGCAGCGTTGTTGAAGGGGCCTCCTACGAGCAGTACTTC	-	-	TRBJ2-7	TRBV29-1
CATSRDRGQSYTF	TGTGCCACCAGCAGAGATCGTGGGCAGAGCTACACCTTC	-	-	TRBJ1-2	TRBV15
CASSAGLADSTDTQYF	TGTGCCAGCAGCGCCGGACTAGCGGATAGCACAGATACGCAGTATTTT	-	TRBD2	TRBJ2-3	TRBV9
CAVHRGLYNEQFF	TGTGCCGTCCACAGGGGGCTCTACAATGAGCAGTTCTTC	few	TRBD1	TRBJ2-1	TRBV6-5
CASSPLAGISYEQYF	TGTGCCAGCAGCCCCTTAGCGGGGATCTCCTACGAGCAGTACTTC	-	TRBD2	TRBJ2-7	TRBV9
CASSLYGVDEQFF	TGCGCCAGCAGCCTTTACGGGGTAGATGAGCAGTTCTTC	once	-	TRBJ2-1	TRBV4-3
CASSTADRGPWDTEAFF	TGCGCCAGCAGCACGGCGGACAGGGGCCCTTGGGACACTGAAGCTTTCTTT	-	TRBD1	TRBJ1-1	TRBV5-1
CASSLAGGPADTQYF	TGTGCCAGCAGTCTAGCGGGAGGCCCCGCAGATACGCAGTATTTT	-	TRBD2	TRBJ2-3	TRBV6-6
CASSLGTSGKNEQFF	TGTGCCAGCAGCCTGGGGACTAGCGGGAAAAATGAGCAGTTCTTC	-	TRBD2	TRBJ2-1	TRBV11-3
CASSHLRTDDYGYTF	TGTGCCAGCAGCCACCTGCGGACAGACGACTATGGCTACACCTTC	-	-	TRBJ1-2	TRBV5-5
CASGKVSSYNEQFF	TGTGCCAGCGGTAAAGTTAGCTCCTACAATGAGCAGTTCTTC	-	-	TRBJ2-1	TRBV6-5